This T cell receptor (beta chain) was identified during a study of response to subunit inactivated influenza vaccine. This clonotype was counted a few times. The CDR3 is made up of 15 amino acids. Trimming shortened V by 1 base and J by 2 bases, and 12 bases separated the two germline ends. Per germline, CDR1 LNHNV and CDR2 YYDKDF (reference sequence). One entry per CDR3 protein, called by TCRdb with MiXCR from the RT-PCR reads. This sample has 600,000 to 850,000 distinct CDR3 sequences, with around 13% found just once. This clonotype was sampled from a man aged 45-65 years who received an inactivated influenza vaccine. The rearrangement uses TRBV15 and TRBJ2-7; D remains ambiguous. The starting material was PBMCs from blood, obtained around two weeks before vaccination. Here the CDR3 reads CATSRVTALPYEQYF. The CDR3 DNA reads TGTGCCACCAGCAGAGTCACAGCCCTGCCCTACGAGCAGTACTTC.